This record concerns one T cell receptor (beta chain) sequence. Its specificity is unknown. The CDR3 length is 18 residues. Germline loops: CDR1 SGHRS, CDR2 YFSETQ. The V and J ends lost 6 bases and 6 bases, in that order; junction bases with no gene match: 14. The entry originates in a study of OX40 agonist ivuxolimab in advanced cancers. Overall study: Ivuxolimab, an agonist antibody against OX40 (CD134), was given to patients. Patients achieving partial responses numbered three: one hepatocellular carcinoma case and two cutaneous melanoma cases. Six ivuxolimab dose levels, 0.01 to 10 mg/kg, were given intravenously every 2 weeks.

Measured with immunoSEQ multiplex PCR; TCRdb has only the in-frame clones, and not every one. Here the sample spans roughly 65,000 clones, about 80% being singletons. Study-wide results and limits: Expanded clones were, on average, more numerous in CD8+ T cells than in CD4+.

This TCR derives from an adult with an advanced solid tumor such as melanoma, head and neck, liver or kidney cancer. This rearrangement joins TRBV5-1 to TRBJ2-1; TRBD2 matches 14 bases. The sequencing here drew on CD4+ or CD8+ T cells sorted from blood, taken in a trial of the OX40 agonist ivuxolimab. CDR3 protein: CASIPSGTSGGRRNEQFF. In DNA, the CDR3 is TGCGCCAGCATCCCATCCGGGACTAGCGGGGGCCGACGCAATGAGCAGTTCTTC.